The clone carrying this T cell receptor (beta chain) is medium-sized by share. No cell sorting was done before RNA was extracted from the tissue. This non-tumor lung sample came from over 3 cm beyond the tumor edge. The sample belongs to a study of tumor and adjacent non-tumor tissue in lung cancer. On the study more broadly: The cohort had roughly 11 adenocarcinoma, a couple of squamous cell and 1 small cell patients.

TCRbeta libraries were built with three rounds of nested PCR, modified from ARM-PCR. TCRdb used MiXCR to reprocess the multiplex PCR reads, holding one entry per CDR3 protein. Of about 44,000 distinct CDR3 sequences in the sample, 60% to 65% were seen once. Deletions cut 2 bases from V and 3 bases from J, with 14 bases between. The germline CDR1 and CDR2 sequences are MNHNY and SVGAGI (reference sequence). This CDR3 has 16 residues. The source is a woman in her forties with non-small cell lung cancer. The source material was distant non-tumor lung tissue. The chain employs TRBV6-6 and TRBJ1-3; D unclear. CDR3 loop: CASSYGGREIGNTIYF. CDR3 coding DNA: TGTGCCAGCAGTTACGGCGGTCGGGAGATTGGAAACACCATATATTTT.